This T cell receptor (beta chain) comes out of a study of OX40 agonist ivuxolimab in advanced cancers. Looking at the study overall: The costimulatory receptor OX40 (CD134) was targeted by ivuxolimab, a fully human IgG2 agonistic monoclonal antibody. A male proportion of roughly 80% and a mean age of approximately 60 years, ranging from 23 to 79, were recorded for the dose-escalation cohort. Intravenous ivuxolimab was administered to patients every 2 weeks at six dose levels: 0.01, 0.1, 0.3, 1.5, 3 and 10 mg/kg. Partial responses occurred in three dose-escalation patients: two with cutaneous melanoma and one with hepatocellular carcinoma. Of the 50 to 55 dose-escalation patients, hepatocellular carcinoma was present in 19, melanoma in approximately 15, renal cell carcinoma in 9 and head and neck cancer in 9. Peripheral TCRbeta sequencing aimed to test whether ivuxolimab altered TCR sequence diversity and caused clonal T-cell expansion. The paper describes the monotherapy dose-escalation part (N of about 47 patients) of the phase I trial of ivuxolimab. Patients were allowed to have had prior anti-PD-1, anti-PD-L1 or anti-CTLA-4 therapy, and around two fifths of the dose-escalation patients had been treated with checkpoint inhibitors. Points the paper makes about the study in general: Clonal expansion of both CD4+ and CD8+ blood T cells was observed from baseline to week 6 at doses 0.1 to 3.0 mg/kg. In the 0.1-3.0 mg/kg groups, partial responders were among the patients with the lowest normalized peripheral clonal expansion, particularly in CD8+ T cells. After ivuxolimab, expanded clones were on average more numerous among CD8+ T cells than among CD4+ T cells. Low levels of normalized T-cell clonal expansion were also seen in some nonresponding patients. The antigen specificity of the clonally expanded peripheral T cells was not determined.

Patients with autoimmune disease history or receiving systemic immunosuppression were excluded from the trial. Peripheral blood for TCR sequencing was collected from all dose cohorts at baseline, on cycle 4 day 1, and on cycle 7 day 1. The samples were taken from a phase I, first-in-human, multicenter, open-label dose-escalation trial of ivuxolimab. Adults with locally advanced or metastatic melanoma, renal cell, hepatocellular, or head and neck squamous cell carcinoma were enrolled in the trial. CD4+ and CD8+ T cells were sorted separately from peripheral blood before TCR sequencing. Genomic DNA was extracted from sorted cells for sequencing of the TCRbeta CDR3 region. The immunoSEQ Assay was used for sequencing of TCRbeta CDR3 regions. The table comes from immuneACCESS by way of TCRdb, which keeps in-frame sequences with V and J called. Part of the clones is missing from these tables; in studies checked, under half for an unresolved V gene and the rest for unknown reasons. For this sample the table gives approximately 90,000 clones, of which about 87% were detected only once. The top ten constitute roughly 0.8% of the sample.

Worth noting for this clone: What this receptor recognizes is not known. No base qualities exist here, and no much larger clone lies one base off it.

Material: CD4+ or CD8+ T cells sorted from blood, obtained in a trial of the OX40 agonist ivuxolimab. This TCR was sampled from an adult with an advanced solid tumor such as melanoma, head and neck, liver or kidney cancer.

The CDR3 amino acid sequence is: CASSFLGGGETEAFF. The nucleotide sequence is given as TGCGCCAGCAGCTTTTTGGGGGGAGGTGAAACTGAAGCTTTCTTT. The V and J segments used are TRBV5-1 and TRBJ1-1; TRBD1 is a weak D gene call, 5 bases matching. CDR1 and CDR2 (SGHRS, YFSETQ) derive from the germline V gene. Reading from cysteine to phenylalanine, the CDR3 counts 15 amino acids. Of the read, only the CDR3 DNA is kept; its 45 bases are in frame from base 1. The junction carries 16 bases between V and J, which are trimmed by 2 bases and 5 bases respectively.